Following are 10 T cell receptor beta chains from one sample sequenced in a study of vaccination and CD4 T cells after COVID-19. Stated treatment: roughly 11-day PBMC culture with coronavirus spike peptide pools or control peptides (ViraFEST assay). Their target antigens are unknown. Oncomine TCR Beta short-read sequencing was applied to DNA from cultured CD4+ T cells. TCRdb ran MiXCR on the PCR reads and lists one entry per CDR3 protein. Among fewer than 13,000 distinct CDR3 sequences listed, roughly 64% were seen once. The specimen was CD4+ T cells from blood, cultured in vitro. The receptors shown here come from a human donor who had recovered from COVID-19.

This chain links TRBV29-1 with TRBJ2-3; D is possibly TRBD1 or TRBD2 (5 bases each). Trimming took off 7 bases at V and 0 bases at J, with 14 bases between the two ends. Per the germline V gene, CDR1 is SQVTM and CDR2 is ANQGSEA. CDR3 length equals 14 residues. Here the CDR3 reads CSGRTLSSTDTQYF. The CDR3, as DNA: TGCAGCGGGAGGACACTTTCTAGCACAGATACGCAGTATTTT.

This clonotype was seen only a few times. CDR3 amino acids: CASKQTGVDEAFF. The CDR3 nucleotides read TGTGCCAGTAAACAAACAGGGGTTGATGAAGCTTTCTTT. This chain joins TRBV19 and TRBJ1-1, with 7 bases fitting TRBD1. The germline gives CDR1 LNHDA, CDR2 SQIVND (reference sequence). V shed 7 bases and J 7 bases; nucleotides not matched to a gene: 9. The CDR3 extends over 13 amino acids.

This clonotype came up a few times. CDR3 region: CSAREGRYQHF. The CDR3 nucleotides are TGCAGTGCTAGAGAGGGACGGTACCAGCATTTT. The chain links TRBV20-1 to TRBJ1-5, with D perhaps matching TRBD1 (5 bases). The CDR3 spans 11 residues. In germline, CDR1 is DFQATT, CDR2 SNEGSKA (reference sequence). Trimming took off 0 bases at V and 12 bases at J, with 9 bases between the two ends.

This clonotype was seen only a few times. The chain links TRBV6-1 to TRBJ1-5; maybe TRBD1 (6 bases). The CDR3 consists of 13 residues. V lost 5 bases and J 2 bases, leaving 7 bases between the germline ends. Germline V gene data show CDR1 as MNHNS and CDR2 as SASEGT. The DNA of the CDR3 is TGTGCCAGCAGTCGACAGGGCAATCAGCCCCAGCATTTT. Protein sequence: CASSRQGNQPQHF.

This clonotype was seen a single time. The chain employs TRBV6-2 or TRBV6-3 and TRBJ1-2; TRBD1 is a possible D gene (5 bases). Per the germline V gene, CDR1 is MNHEY and CDR2 is SVGEGT. V was cut by 2 bases and J by 5 bases, with 9 bases left in between. The CDR3 loop spans 13 amino acids. CDR3 loop: CASSYPGQYGYTF. CDR3 sequence (DNA): TGTGCCAGCAGTTACCCAGGACAATATGGCTACACCTTC.

This sequence joins TRBV7-9 and TRBJ2-7, with D maybe TRBD1 (5 bases). The length of the CDR3 is 12 residues. Germline-derived CDR1 and CDR2 are SEHNR and FQNEAQ (reference sequence). Trimming cost V 0 bases and J 6 bases, with 6 bases left between them. CDR3 sequence (DNA): TGTGCCAGCAGCTTAGCGGGGCTCGAGCAGTACTTC. Its protein product is CASSLAGLEQYF. The full variable domain, completed using reference TRBV7-9 and TRBJ2-7, is DTGVSQNPRHKITKRGQNVTFRCDPISEHNRLYWYRQTLGQGPEFLTYFQNEAQLEKSRLLSDRFSAERPKGSFSTLEIQRTEQGDSAMYLCASSLAGLEQYFGPGTRLTVT.

The rearrangement links TRBV7-2 to TRBJ2-3, with 14 nucleotides matching TRBD2. V shed 4 bases and J 6 bases; nucleotides not matched to a gene: 6. Germline values: CDR1 SGHTA, CDR2 FQGNSA. This CDR3 has 16 amino acids. The CDR3 region is CASSSRTSGGMDTQYF. The CDR3 coding sequence is TGTGCCAGCAGCTCGCGGACTAGCGGGGGGATGGATACGCAGTATTTT.

Only one count was recorded for this clonotype. The rearrangement uses TRBV6-5 and TRBJ2-5; D gene uncertain. The germline CDR1 and CDR2 sequences are MNHEY and SVGAGI. V gave up 4 bases and J gave up 0 bases, with 6 bases separating them. The CDR3 loop spans 13 amino acids. The CDR3, as DNA: TGTGCCAGCAGTTCCTCCGACCAAGAGACCCAGTACTTC. It translates to CASSSSDQETQYF.

The V gene is TRBV19, the J gene TRBJ1-2; 7 bases are a match to TRBD1. Trimming removed 9 bases from V and 0 bases from J; junction bases left unmatched: 13. From germline, CDR1 is LNHDA and CDR2 SQIVND (reference sequence). This CDR3 region has 16 residues. The CDR3 here is CASRGSGTRSNYGYTF. CDR3 in DNA: TGTGCCAGCAGGGGGTCGGGGACACGCTCTAACTATGGCTACACCTTC. Full variable domain (rest looked up from reference TRBV19 and TRBJ1-2): DGGITQSPKYLFRKEGQNVTLSCEQNLNHDAMYWYRQDPGQGLRLIYYSQIVNDFQKGDIAEGYSVSREKKESFPLTVTSAQKNPTAFYLCASRGSGTRSNYGYTFGSGTRLTVV.

The chain couples TRBV27 to TRBJ1-2; D is perhaps TRBD1 (5 bases). The V gene lost 5 bases and the J gene lost 11 bases, with 15 bases spanning the gap. Germline CDR1 and CDR2: MNHEY and SMNVEV (reference sequence). CDR3 length equals 12 residues. The CDR3 protein is CASSPLTGVYTF. Here the CDR3 DNA reads TGTGCCAGCAGTCCCCTGACGGGGGTATACACCTTC.